A single sample is the source of the 7 T cell receptor beta chains below, sequenced in a study of blood T cell repertoires in COVID-19. Profiling relied on immunoSEQ multiplex PCR, and the TCRdb table lists in-frame clones only, not all of them. The table records roughly 70,000 clones, more than 85% of them present only once. Source material: peripheral blood. The receptors shown here come from a human donor with active COVID-19. The donor label of this sample is uncertain.

V and J are TRBV4-2 and TRBJ1-2; TRBD1 agrees at 8 bases. This CDR3 has 16 residues. V shed 2 bases and J 8 bases; nucleotides not matched to a gene: 13. Per germline, CDR1 LGHNA and CDR2 YNFKEQ. The CDR3, as DNA: TGTGCCAGCAGCCAACGCGGACAGGGTGGGAGCGGAGGCTACACCTTC. Residues: CASSQRGQGGSGGYTF.

CDR3 DNA: TGTGCCAGCAGCCAGACCAGGGGACAGGGCCACGAGCAGTACTTC. It yields the protein CASSQTRGQGHEQYF. The chain recombines TRBV3-1 (or the pseudogene TRBV3-2) with TRBJ2-7; 9 positions agree with TRBD1. The V segment lost 3 bases and the J segment 5 bases; nucleotides outside the gene matches: 8. The length of the CDR3 is 15 residues. The germline CDR1 and CDR2 sequences are LGHDT and YNNKEL (reference sequence).

The chain joins TRBV6-2 or TRBV6-3 to TRBJ2-5; 12 bases fit TRBD2. V gave up 4 bases and J gave up 5 bases; unmatched junction bases: 8. The CDR3 runs to 16 residues. Germline loops: CDR1 MNHEY, CDR2 SVGEGT. CDR3 bases: TGTGCCAGCAGTTCTCCCCGACTAGCGGGGGTTGAGACCCAGTACTTC. It encodes CASSSPRLAGVETQYF.

This chain connects TRBV20-1 to TRBJ2-7; 7 nucleotides match TRBD2. The CDR3 has 13 amino acids. Germline V lookup: CDR1 DFQATT, CDR2 SNEGSKA (reference sequence). Trimming cost V 3 bases and J 0 bases; bases outside gene matches: 2. The CDR3 DNA reads TGCAGTGCTAGTAAGCGGGGCTCCTACGAGCAGTACTTC. Translating it yields CSASKRGSYEQYF.

CDR3 in amino acids: CASSPGLKWGAEAFF. The DNA of the CDR3 is TGTGCCAGCAGCCCCGGTTTAAAATGGGGCGCTGAAGCTTTCTTT. The chain couples TRBV7-9 to TRBJ1-1; the D gene is possibly TRBD1 (5 bases). This CDR3 is built from 15 residues. V was shortened by 5 bases and J by 6 bases, with 19 bases between the two germline ends. Germline assignment: CDR1 SEHNR and CDR2 FQNEAQ (reference sequence).

A note on this clone: Other DNA sequences within the sample encode an identical CDR3. V is TRBV6-2 or TRBV6-3 and J is TRBJ1-5; D not resolved. The CDR3 covers 13 residues. Germline assignment: CDR1 MNHEY and CDR2 SVGEGT. V dropped 0 bases and J dropped 5 bases, with 5 bases sitting between them. This chain's CDR3 is CASSYSRDQPQHF. The CDR3 DNA sequence: TGTGCCAGCAGTTACTCTCGAGATCAGCCCCAGCATTTT.

V gene TRBV6-2 or TRBV6-3 combines with J gene TRBJ2-7; 11 bases are a match to TRBD2. V gave up 6 bases and J gave up 4 bases; unmatched junction bases: 8. The germline V gene has CDR1 MNHEY and CDR2 SVGEGT. The CDR3 contains 15 residues. In DNA, the CDR3 is TGTGCCAGCAGCATCCGGACTAGCGGGCCGTACGAGCAGTACTTC. Its protein product is CASSIRTSGPYEQYF.